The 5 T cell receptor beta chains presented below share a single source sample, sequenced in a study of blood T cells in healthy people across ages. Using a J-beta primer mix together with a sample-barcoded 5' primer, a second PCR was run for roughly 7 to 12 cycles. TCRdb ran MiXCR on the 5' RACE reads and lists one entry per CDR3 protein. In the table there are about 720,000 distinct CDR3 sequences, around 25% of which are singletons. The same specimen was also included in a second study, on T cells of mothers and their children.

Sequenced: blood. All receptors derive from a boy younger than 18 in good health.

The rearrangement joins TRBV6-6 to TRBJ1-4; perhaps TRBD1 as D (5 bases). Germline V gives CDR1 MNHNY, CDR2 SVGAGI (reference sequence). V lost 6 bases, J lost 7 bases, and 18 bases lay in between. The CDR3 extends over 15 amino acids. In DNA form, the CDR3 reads TGTGCCAGCAGCGTCGGGGGGGAAGGTGGTGAAAAACTGTTTTTT. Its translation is CASSVGGEGGEKLFF.

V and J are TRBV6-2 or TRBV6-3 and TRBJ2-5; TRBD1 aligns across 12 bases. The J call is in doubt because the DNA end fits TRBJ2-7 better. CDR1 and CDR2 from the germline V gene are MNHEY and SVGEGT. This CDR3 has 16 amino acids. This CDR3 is CASSPGTGGQRYEQYF. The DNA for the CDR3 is TGTGCCAGCAGCCCCGGGACAGGGGGCCAGCGCTACGAGCAGTACTTC.

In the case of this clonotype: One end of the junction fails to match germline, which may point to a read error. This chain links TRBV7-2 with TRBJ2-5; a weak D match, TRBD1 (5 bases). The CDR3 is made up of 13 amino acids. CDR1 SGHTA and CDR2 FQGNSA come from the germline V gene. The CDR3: CASSSTSQGPQYF. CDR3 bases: TGCGCCAGCAGCTCGACATCTCAGGGTCCCCAGTACTTC.

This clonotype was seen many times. In DNA, the CDR3 is TGTGCCAGCAGTGAATGGGGTCCCAATGAGCAGTTCTTC. This translates into CASSEWGPNEQFF. The chain has TRBV25-1 and TRBJ2-1; D call uncertain. In germline, CDR1 is MGHDK, CDR2 SYGVNS. The CDR3 has 13 residues. Trimming cost V 1 base and J 6 bases, with 7 bases left between them. Full variable domain (missing parts from reference TRBV25-1 and TRBJ2-1): EADIYQTPRYLVIGTGKKITLECSQTMGHDKMYWYQQDPGMELHLIHYSYGVNSTEKGDLSSESTVSRIRTEHFPLTLESARPSHTSQYLCASSEWGPNEQFFGPGTRLTVL.

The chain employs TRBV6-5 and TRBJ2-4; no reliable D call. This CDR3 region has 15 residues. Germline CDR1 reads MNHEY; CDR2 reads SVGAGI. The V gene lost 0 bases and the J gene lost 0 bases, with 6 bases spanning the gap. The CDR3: CASSYSILAKNIQYF. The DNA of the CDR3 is TGTGCCAGCAGTTACTCGATACTAGCCAAAAACATTCAGTACTTC.